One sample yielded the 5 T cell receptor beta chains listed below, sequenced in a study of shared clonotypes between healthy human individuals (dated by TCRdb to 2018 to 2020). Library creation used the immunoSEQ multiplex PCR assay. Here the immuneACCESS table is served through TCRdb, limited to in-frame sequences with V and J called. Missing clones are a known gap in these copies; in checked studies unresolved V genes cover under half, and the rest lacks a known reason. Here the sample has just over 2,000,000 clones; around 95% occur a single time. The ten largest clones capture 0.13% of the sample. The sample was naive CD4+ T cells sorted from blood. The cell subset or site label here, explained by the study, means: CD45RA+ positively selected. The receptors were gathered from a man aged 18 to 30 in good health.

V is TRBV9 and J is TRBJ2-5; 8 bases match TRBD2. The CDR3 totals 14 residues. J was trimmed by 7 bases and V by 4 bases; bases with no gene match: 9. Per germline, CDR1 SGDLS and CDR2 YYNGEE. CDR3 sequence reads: CASSSTGGAGTQYF. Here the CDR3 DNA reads TGTGCCAGCAGCTCCACCGGGGGGGCTGGGACCCAGTACTTC.

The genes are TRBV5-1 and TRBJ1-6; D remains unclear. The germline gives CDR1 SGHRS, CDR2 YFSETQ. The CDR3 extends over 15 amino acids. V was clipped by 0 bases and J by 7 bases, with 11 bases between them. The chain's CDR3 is CASSLEGASNSPLHF. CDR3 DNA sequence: TGCGCCAGCAGCTTGGAGGGCGCTAGCAATTCACCCCTCCACTTT.

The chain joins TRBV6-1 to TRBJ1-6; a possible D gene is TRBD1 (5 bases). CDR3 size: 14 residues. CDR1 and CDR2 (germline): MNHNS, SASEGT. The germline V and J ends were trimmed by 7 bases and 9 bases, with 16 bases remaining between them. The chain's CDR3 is CASKRGEVGSPLHF. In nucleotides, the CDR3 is TGTGCCAGCAAGAGGGGCGAGGTGGGTTCACCCCTCCACTTT.

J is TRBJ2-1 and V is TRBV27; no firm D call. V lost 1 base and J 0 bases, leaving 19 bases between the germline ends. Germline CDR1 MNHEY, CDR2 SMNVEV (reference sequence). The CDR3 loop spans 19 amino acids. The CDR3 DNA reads TGTGCCAGCAGTTTATGGGGTCCTAGTGCCCTGAGCTCCTACAATGAGCAGTTCTTC. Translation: CASSLWGPSALSSYNEQFF.

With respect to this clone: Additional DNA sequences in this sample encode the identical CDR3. The CDR3 loop is CASSLEGSAKNIQYF. CDR3 nucleotide sequence: TGCGCCAGCAGCTTGGAGGGTTCAGCCAAAAACATTCAGTACTTC. V is TRBV5-1 and J is TRBJ2-4; unclear D gene. Trimming took 0 bases from V and 0 from J, leaving 7 bases between them. This CDR3 comprises 15 residues. Germline loops: CDR1 SGHRS, CDR2 YFSETQ. Together with reference TRBV5-1 and TRBJ2-4, the CDR3 gives the full variable domain: KAGVTQTPRYLIKTRGQQVTLSCSPISGHRSVSWYQQTPGQGLQFLFEYFSETQRNKGNFPGRFSGRQFSNSRSEMNVSTLELGDSALYLCASSLEGSAKNIQYFGAGTRLSVL.